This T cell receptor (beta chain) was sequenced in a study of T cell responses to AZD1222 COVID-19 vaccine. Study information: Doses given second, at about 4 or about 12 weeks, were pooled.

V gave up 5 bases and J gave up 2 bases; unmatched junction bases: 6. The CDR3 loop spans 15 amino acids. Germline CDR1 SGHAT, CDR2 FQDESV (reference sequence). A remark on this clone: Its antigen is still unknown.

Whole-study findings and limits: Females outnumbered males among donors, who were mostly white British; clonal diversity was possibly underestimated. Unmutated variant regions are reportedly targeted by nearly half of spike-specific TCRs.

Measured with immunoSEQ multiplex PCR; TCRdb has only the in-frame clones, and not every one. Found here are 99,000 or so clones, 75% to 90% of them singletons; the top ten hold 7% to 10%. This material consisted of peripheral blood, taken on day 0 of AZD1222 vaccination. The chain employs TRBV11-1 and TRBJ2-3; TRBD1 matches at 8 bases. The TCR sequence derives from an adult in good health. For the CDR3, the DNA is TGTGCCAGCAGCCCTGGACAGGGAGACACAGATACGCAGTATTTT. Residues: CASSPGQGDTDTQYF.